This T cell receptor (beta chain) comes out of a study of OX40 agonist ivuxolimab in advanced cancers. Study overall: Partial responses occurred in three patients (one hepatocellular carcinoma, two cutaneous melanoma). Notes on the study in general: Expanded clones belonging to CD8+ T cells outnumbered, on average, those of CD4+. At 0.1 to 3.0 mg/kg, CD4+ and CD8+ blood T cells expanded clonally by week 6. In the 0.1-3.0 mg/kg groups, partial responders showed among the lowest expansion.

The germline CDR1 and CDR2 sequences are MDHEN and SYDVKM. The CDR3 has 14 residues. Trimming cost V 6 bases and J 2 bases, with 11 bases left between them. With regard to this clone: Its target is not known.

Clones were sequenced by immunoSEQ multiplex PCR, and TCRdb holds only the in-frame ones, with some missing. The profile shows 70,000 to 95,000 clones, roughly 83% of them singletons. This receptor was taken from an adult with an advanced solid tumor such as melanoma, head and neck, liver or kidney cancer. This chain uses TRBV28 with TRBJ1-3, with D tentatively TRBD1 (6 bases). The sample here was CD4+ or CD8+ T cells sorted from blood, taken in a trial of the OX40 agonist ivuxolimab. CDR3: CASRLQGPGNTIYF. CDR3 bases: TGTGCCAGCAGATTACAGGGACCTGGAAACACCATATATTTT.